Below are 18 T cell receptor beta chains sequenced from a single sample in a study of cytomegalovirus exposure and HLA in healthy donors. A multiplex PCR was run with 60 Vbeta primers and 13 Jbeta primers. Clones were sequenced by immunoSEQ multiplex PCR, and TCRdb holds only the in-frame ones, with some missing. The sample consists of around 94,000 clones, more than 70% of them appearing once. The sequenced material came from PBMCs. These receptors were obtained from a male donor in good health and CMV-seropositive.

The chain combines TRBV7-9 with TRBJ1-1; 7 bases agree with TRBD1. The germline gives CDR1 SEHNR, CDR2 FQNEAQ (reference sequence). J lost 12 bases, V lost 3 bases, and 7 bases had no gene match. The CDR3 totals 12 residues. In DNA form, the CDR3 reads TGTGCCAGCAGCTTTTCCGGACAGGTGACTTTCTTT. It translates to CASSFSGQVTFF.

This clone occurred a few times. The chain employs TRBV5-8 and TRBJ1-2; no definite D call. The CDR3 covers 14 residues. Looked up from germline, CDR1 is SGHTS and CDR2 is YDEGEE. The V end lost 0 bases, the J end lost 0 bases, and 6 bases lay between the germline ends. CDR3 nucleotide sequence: TGTGCCAGCAGCTTGGGGGCATCTAACTATGGCTACACCTTC. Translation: CASSLGASNYGYTF.

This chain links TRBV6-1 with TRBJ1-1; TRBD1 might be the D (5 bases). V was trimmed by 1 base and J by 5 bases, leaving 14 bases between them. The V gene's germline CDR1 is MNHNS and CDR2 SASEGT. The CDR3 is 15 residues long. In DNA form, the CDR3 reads TGTGCCAGCAGTGAAGTGCGCGGGGGATTGACTGAAGCTTTCTTT. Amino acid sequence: CASSEVRGGLTEAFF.

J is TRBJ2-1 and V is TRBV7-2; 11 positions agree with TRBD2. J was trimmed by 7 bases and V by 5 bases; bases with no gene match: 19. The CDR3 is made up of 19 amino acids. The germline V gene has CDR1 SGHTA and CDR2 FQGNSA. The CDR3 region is CASSAILSLLAGARNEQFF. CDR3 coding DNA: TGTGCCAGCAGCGCAATCTTATCCTTACTAGCGGGAGCCAGGAATGAGCAGTTCTTC.

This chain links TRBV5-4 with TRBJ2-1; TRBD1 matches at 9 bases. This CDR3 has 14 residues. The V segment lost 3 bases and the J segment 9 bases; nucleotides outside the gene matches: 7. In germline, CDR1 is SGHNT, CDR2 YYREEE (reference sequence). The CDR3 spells CASSSDRGNGEQFF. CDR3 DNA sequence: TGTGCCAGCAGCTCGGACAGGGGTAATGGTGAGCAGTTCTTC.

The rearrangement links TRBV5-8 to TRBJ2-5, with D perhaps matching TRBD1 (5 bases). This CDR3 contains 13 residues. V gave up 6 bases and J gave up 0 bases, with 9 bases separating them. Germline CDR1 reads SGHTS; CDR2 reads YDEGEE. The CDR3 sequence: CASTDSYQETQYF. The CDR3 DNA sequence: TGTGCCAGCACCGACAGCTACCAAGAGACCCAGTACTTC.

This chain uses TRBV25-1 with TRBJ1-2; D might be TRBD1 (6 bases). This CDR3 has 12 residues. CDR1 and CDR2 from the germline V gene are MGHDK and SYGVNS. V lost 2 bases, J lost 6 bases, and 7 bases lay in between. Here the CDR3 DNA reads TGTGCCAGCAGTGAAAACAGGGATGGCTACACCTTC. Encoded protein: CASSENRDGYTF.

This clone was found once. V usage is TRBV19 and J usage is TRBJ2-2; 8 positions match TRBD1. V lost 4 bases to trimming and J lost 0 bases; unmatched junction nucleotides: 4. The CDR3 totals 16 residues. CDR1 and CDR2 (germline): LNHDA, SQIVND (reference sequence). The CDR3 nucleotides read TGTGCCAGTAGTAGGAGGGACAGGCCGAACACCGGGGAGCTGTTTTTT. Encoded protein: CASSRRDRPNTGELFF.

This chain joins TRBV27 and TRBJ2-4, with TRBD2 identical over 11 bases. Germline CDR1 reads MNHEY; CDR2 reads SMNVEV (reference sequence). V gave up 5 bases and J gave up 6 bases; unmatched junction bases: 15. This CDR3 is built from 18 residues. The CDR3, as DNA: TGTGCCAGCAGTCCCCGTGGTAGCGGGAGGGCCTGGGCAAACATTCAGTACTTC. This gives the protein CASSPRGSGRAWANIQYF.

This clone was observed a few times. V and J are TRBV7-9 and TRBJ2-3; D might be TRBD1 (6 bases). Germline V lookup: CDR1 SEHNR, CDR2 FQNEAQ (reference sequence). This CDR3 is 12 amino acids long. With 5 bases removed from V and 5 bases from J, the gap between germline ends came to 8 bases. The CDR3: CASSLDRDTQYF. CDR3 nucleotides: TGTGCCAGCAGCCTGGACAGAGATACGCAGTATTTT.

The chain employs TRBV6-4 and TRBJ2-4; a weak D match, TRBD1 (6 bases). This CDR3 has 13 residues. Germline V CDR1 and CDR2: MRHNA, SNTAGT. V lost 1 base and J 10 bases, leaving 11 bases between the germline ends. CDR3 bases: TGTGCCAGCAGTGACTTCAAAGGGGGTATTCAGTACTTC. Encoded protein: CASSDFKGGIQYF.

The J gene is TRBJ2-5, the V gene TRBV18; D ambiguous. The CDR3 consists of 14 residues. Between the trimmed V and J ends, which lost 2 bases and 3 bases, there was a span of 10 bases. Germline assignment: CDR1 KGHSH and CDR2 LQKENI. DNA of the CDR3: TGTGCCAGCTCACCAAACAGTAGAAAAGAGACCCAGTACTTC. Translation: CASSPNSRKETQYF.

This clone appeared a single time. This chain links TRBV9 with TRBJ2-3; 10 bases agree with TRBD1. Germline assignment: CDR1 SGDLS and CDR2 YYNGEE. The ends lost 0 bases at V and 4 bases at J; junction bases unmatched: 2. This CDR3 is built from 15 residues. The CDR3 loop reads CASSVGTGGADTQYF. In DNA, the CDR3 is TGTGCCAGCAGCGTAGGGACAGGGGGGGCAGATACGCAGTATTTT.

In nucleotides, the CDR3 is TGTGCCAGCAACACTCACTATCCTAGGAGCATTCAGTACTTC. It codes for CASNTHYPRSIQYF. The chain recombines TRBV21-1 with TRBJ2-4; whether TRBD2, the table's D call, matches the DNA was not checked. TRBV21-1 is noted as a pseudogene. This CDR3 has 14 residues.

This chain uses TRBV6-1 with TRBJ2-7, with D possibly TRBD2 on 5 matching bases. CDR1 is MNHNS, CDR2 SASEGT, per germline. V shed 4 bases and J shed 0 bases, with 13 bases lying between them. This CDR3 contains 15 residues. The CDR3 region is CASSARVGSSYEQYF. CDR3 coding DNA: TGTGCCAGCAGTGCGAGGGTGGGGAGCTCCTACGAGCAGTACTTC.

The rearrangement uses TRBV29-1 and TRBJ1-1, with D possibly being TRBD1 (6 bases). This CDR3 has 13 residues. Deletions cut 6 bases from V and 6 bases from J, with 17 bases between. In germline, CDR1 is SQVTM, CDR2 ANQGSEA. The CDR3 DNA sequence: TGCAGCGTCCAAGGACAGTCCGGGCCTGAAGCTTTCTTT. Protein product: CSVQGQSGPEAFF.

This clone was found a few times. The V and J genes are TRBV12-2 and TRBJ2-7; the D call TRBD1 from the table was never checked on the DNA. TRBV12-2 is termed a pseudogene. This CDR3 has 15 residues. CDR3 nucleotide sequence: TGTGCAAGTCGCCCGCGACAGGACTGCTACTACGAGCAGTACTTC. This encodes CASRPRQDCYYEQYF.

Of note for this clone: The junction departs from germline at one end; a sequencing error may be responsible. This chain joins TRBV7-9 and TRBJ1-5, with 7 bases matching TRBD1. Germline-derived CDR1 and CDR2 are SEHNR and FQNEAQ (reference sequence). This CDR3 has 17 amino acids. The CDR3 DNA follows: TGTTCCAGCAGCTTAGGGGGGGACAGTCTAGGAAATCAGCCCCAGCATTTT. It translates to CSSSLGGDSLGNQPQHF.